The sequence of this TCR beta chain was determined in a study of T cell repertoires in cytomegalovirus infection. General study points: HLA-C-restricted CMV clonotypes gave the most frequent clonotype in two of eight donors. Public TCR beta family frequency separated CMV-and-HLA carriers, including in an independent cohort.

The CDR3 is 13 amino acids. V was pared by 0 bases and J by 8 bases, with 10 bases between. CDR1 and CDR2 (germline): MNHEY, SMNVEV (reference sequence). About this clonotype itself: The target antigen is unknown.

One entry per CDR3 protein results from TCRdb running MiXCR on the reads. The sample lists about 890,000 distinct CDR3 sequences, roughly a third seen once, with over 10% in the top ten. This chain links TRBV27 with TRBJ1-1; D call uncertain. This sample comprised cultured CD8+ T cells from PBMCs, obtained from culture after CMV antigen stimulation. The sequence came from a human donor in good health (CMV status not recorded). Some clones in this sample may be carry-over from other donors' samples. The CDR3 is CASSLSELSEAFF. In nucleotides, the CDR3 is TGTGCCAGCAGTTTATCGGAACTTAGCGAAGCTTTCTTT.